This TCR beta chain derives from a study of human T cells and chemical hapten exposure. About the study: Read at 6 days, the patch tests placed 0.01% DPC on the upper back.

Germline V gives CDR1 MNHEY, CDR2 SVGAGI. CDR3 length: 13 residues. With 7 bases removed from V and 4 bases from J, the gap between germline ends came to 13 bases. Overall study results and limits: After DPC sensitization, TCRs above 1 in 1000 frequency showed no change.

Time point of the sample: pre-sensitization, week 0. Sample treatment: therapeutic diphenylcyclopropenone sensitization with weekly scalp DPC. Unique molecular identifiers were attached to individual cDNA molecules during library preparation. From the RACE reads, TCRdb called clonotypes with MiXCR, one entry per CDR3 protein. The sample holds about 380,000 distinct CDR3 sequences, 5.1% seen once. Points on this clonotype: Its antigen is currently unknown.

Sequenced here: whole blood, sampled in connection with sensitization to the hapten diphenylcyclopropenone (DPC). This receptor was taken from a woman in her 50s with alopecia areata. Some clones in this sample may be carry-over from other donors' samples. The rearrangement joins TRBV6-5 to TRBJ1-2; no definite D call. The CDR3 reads CASTSPGAYGYTF. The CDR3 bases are TGTGCCAGCACTTCACCGGGAGCCTATGGCTACACCTTC.